The 32 T cell receptor beta chains listed next were all sequenced from one sample in a study of T cells in Graves' hyperthyroidism and ophthalmopathy. RNA transcripts provided the source from which TCR beta CDR3 regions were amplified. HTBI primers were used for first-round RT-PCR of the TCR CDR3. MiXCR was run by TCRdb on the multiplex PCR reads, yielding one entry per CDR3 protein. This table holds roughly 500,000 distinct CDR3 sequences, 46% found once. The material sequenced was peripheral blood or thyroid tissue (not recorded which). Receptors were obtained from an adult woman with Graves' disease, either hyperthyroidism or ophthalmopathy (not recorded which).

This clonotype was detected once. The J gene is TRBJ1-3, the V gene TRBV10-3; 7 bases align to TRBD1. The CDR3 has 14 amino acids. The germline CDR1 and CDR2 sequences are ENHRY and SYGVKD. J was trimmed by 1 base and V by 10 bases; bases with no gene match: 7. The CDR3 nucleotides read TGTGCCAGCAAACCACAGGGGTCTGGAAACACCATATATTTT. Translated: CASKPQGSGNTIYF.

The chain recombines TRBV9 with TRBJ2-7; D is uncertain. The V end was cut by 0 bases, the J end by 5 bases, with 6 bases between. In germline, CDR1 is SGDLS, CDR2 YYNGEE. This CDR3 is 12 amino acids long. The CDR3 sequence is CASSVEGDEQYF. CDR3 in DNA: TGTGCCAGCAGCGTAGAGGGCGACGAGCAGTACTTC.

This clonotype showed up many times. V gene TRBV2 combines with J gene TRBJ2-6; no clear D. CDR1 and CDR2 (germline): SNHLY, FYNNEI. V lost 5 bases and J 3 bases, leaving 5 bases between the germline ends. The CDR3 contains 13 residues. The CDR3 nucleotides are TGTGCCAGCAGTCTTAATGGGGCCAACGTCCTGACTTTC. Encoded protein: CASSLNGANVLTF. Variable domain in full (rest from reference TRBV2 and TRBJ2-6): EPEVTQTPSHQVTQMGQEVILRCVPISNHLYFYWYRQILGQKVEFLVSFYNNEISEKSEIFDDQFSVERPDGSNFTLKIRSTKLEDSAMYFCASSLNGANVLTFGAGSRLTVL.

This clonotype was recorded many times. The chain carries TRBV4-1 and TRBJ1-4; D unresolved. This CDR3 region has 16 residues. Between the trimmed V and J ends, which lost 0 bases and 0 bases, there was a span of 8 bases. From germline, CDR1 is MGHRA and CDR2 YSYEKL. CDR3 bases: TGCGCCAGCAGCCAAGATAGCGGGGCAACTAATGAAAAACTGTTTTTT. Translating gives CASSQDSGATNEKLFF.

V and J are TRBV6-1 and TRBJ2-7; TRBD1 agrees at 7 bases. V shed 5 bases, J shed 4 bases, and the junction held 5 bases outside the gene matches. CDR1 and CDR2 from the germline V gene are MNHNS and SASEGT. The CDR3 loop spans 13 amino acids. CDR3 residues: CASSSLQGYEQYF. For the CDR3, the DNA is TGTGCCAGCAGTTCTCTACAGGGGTACGAGCAGTACTTC.

At least ten counts were recorded for this clonotype. The rearrangement joins TRBV11-2 to TRBJ1-6; 8 bases map to TRBD1. CDR1 and CDR2 from the germline V gene are SGHAT and FQNNGV. This CDR3 has 19 residues. With 5 bases clipped from V and 4 bases from J, the junction kept 16 bases outside the gene matches. CDR3 in amino acids: CASSVGQVGPREYNSPLHF. DNA for the CDR3: TGTGCCAGCAGCGTGGGACAGGTTGGGCCCCGAGAATATAATTCACCCCTCCACTTT.

A remark on this clonotype: Sequence at one end of the junction differs from germline and may be a read error. The DNA of the CDR3 is TGCGCCAGCAGCTTTGGGACAGGGGAAGACGAGCAGTACTTC. Its protein is CASSFGTGEDEQYF. V and J are TRBV5-4 and TRBJ2-7; 10 bases agree with TRBD1. CDR3 length equals 14 residues. CDR1 and CDR2 from the germline V gene are SGHNT and YYREEE (reference sequence).

The V gene is TRBV7-9, the J gene TRBJ1-2; D might be TRBD1 (6 bases). CDR1 SEHNR and CDR2 FQNEAQ come from the germline V gene (reference sequence). V was clipped by 4 bases and J by 4 bases, with 10 bases between them. The CDR3 runs to 13 residues. CDR3 protein: CASSSQGIYGYTF. CDR3 DNA sequence: TGTGCCAGCAGCTCACAGGGTATCTATGGCTACACCTTC.

Note on this clonotype: A much larger clone sits a single nucleotide away, making a read error possible. This rearrangement joins TRBV20-1 to TRBJ1-1, with TRBD1 as a possible D gene (5 bases). The CDR3 contains 16 residues. Per germline, CDR1 DFQATT and CDR2 SNEGSKA (reference sequence). This CDR3 is CSARAPPMEGNAEAFF. CDR3 sequence (DNA): TGCAGTGCTAGAGCCCCCCCCATGGAGGGGAACGCTGAAGCTTTCTTT.

This clonotype was counted many times. This chain joins TRBV10-1 and TRBJ2-7; D uncertain. V shed 4 bases and J shed 3 bases, with 10 bases lying between them. The CDR3 runs to 13 residues. Germline loops: CDR1 WNHNN, CDR2 SYGVQD (reference sequence). CDR3: CASSVGSGYEQYF. The CDR3 nucleotides read TGCGCCAGCAGTGTAGGGTCTGGCTACGAGCAGTACTTC.

This clonotype was counted ten times or more. This chain connects TRBV20-1 to TRBJ1-3; D gene unclear. The CDR3 is made up of 12 amino acids. The ends were cut back, 5 bases at V and 0 bases at J, with 5 bases in the middle. Germline values: CDR1 DFQATT, CDR2 SNEGSKA (reference sequence). The CDR3 here is CSAYSSGNTIYF. The DNA for the CDR3 is TGCAGTGCTTACAGCTCTGGAAACACCATATATTTT.

The rearrangement uses TRBV5-1 and TRBJ2-2; no firm D call. The V end lost 7 bases, the J end lost 4 bases, and 17 bases lay between the germline ends. Per germline, CDR1 SGHRS and CDR2 YFSETQ. The CDR3 spans 15 residues. In nucleotides, the CDR3 is TGCGCCAGCCTAGAGGATTCGATCAGCACCGGGGAGCTGTTTTTT. This gives the protein CASLEDSISTGELFF.

This chain joins TRBV24-1 and TRBJ2-5; 9 positions agree with TRBD1. Germline CDR1 and CDR2: KGHDR and SFDVKD. J lost 2 bases, V lost 3 bases, and 3 bases had no gene match. The CDR3 spans 15 residues. CDR3 in DNA: TGTGCCACCAGTGATCCGGGACAGGGACAAGAGACCCAGTACTTC. It translates to CATSDPGQGQETQYF.

V usage is TRBV11-2 and J usage is TRBJ1-1, with D tentatively TRBD1 (5 bases). Germline CDR1 SGHAT, CDR2 FQNNGV. Trimming pared 2 bases from V and 6 bases from J, leaving 13 bases between. This CDR3 has 14 residues. The CDR3 reads CASSLKGWGAEAFF. CDR3 bases: TGTGCCAGCAGCTTAAAGGGGTGGGGTGCTGAAGCTTTCTTT.

J is TRBJ1-5 and V is TRBV10-3, with D hard to call. Trimming took off 0 bases at V and 3 bases at J, with 6 bases between the two ends. Germline V gene lookup returns CDR1 ENHRY and CDR2 SYGVKD. This CDR3 is built from 14 residues. CDR3 nucleotides: TGTGCCATCAGTGAGTCGAGCACCAATCAGCCCCAGCATTTT. Its protein is CAISESSTNQPQHF.

This chain links TRBV2 with TRBJ1-1, with D possibly being TRBD1 (5 bases). This CDR3 has 14 residues. CDR1 is SNHLY and CDR2 is FYNNEI in the germline V gene. Trimming took off 7 bases at V and 3 bases at J, with 15 bases between the two ends. The CDR3 protein is CASNRGGSDTEAFF. CDR3 DNA sequence: TGTGCCAGCAATCGTGGGGGATCAGACACTGAAGCTTTCTTT.

This clonotype was detected only a few times. The rearrangement joins TRBV7-9 to TRBJ2-7; TRBD1 is a possible D gene (6 bases). The CDR3 extends over 14 amino acids. Germline V gives CDR1 SEHNR, CDR2 FQNEAQ (reference sequence). V was trimmed by 4 bases and J by 7 bases, leaving 17 bases between them. CDR3 sequence (DNA): TGTGCCAGCAGCTCTTGGGCCCGAGGGGGTGAGCAGTACTTC. Protein product: CASSSWARGGEQYF.

On this clonotype itself: With a much larger clone just one base away, this may be a read error. The gene calls are TRBV5-6 and TRBJ2-7; the D call may be TRBD1 or TRBD2 (5 bases each). Trimming took 3 bases from V and 2 from J, leaving 15 bases between them. The CDR3 extends over 15 amino acids. Germline values: CDR1 SGHDT, CDR2 YYEEEE. The chain's CDR3 is CASSSGAGLTYEQYF. For the CDR3, the DNA is TGTGCCAGCAGCTCCGGGGCAGGGTTAACCTACGAGCAGTACTTC.

As concerns this clonotype: A read error may produce the germline difference seen at one junction end. The chain recombines TRBV7-3 with TRBJ1-2, with 7 bases identical to TRBD1. The CDR3 has 16 amino acids. The germline gives CDR1 SGHTA, CDR2 FQGTGA. The CDR3 spells CASSQGRQGSRSGYTF. The CDR3 nucleotides read TGCGCCAGCAGCCAAGGTCGACAGGGAAGCCGCTCTGGCTACACCTTC. Looking up the rest from reference TRBV7-3 and TRBJ1-2 gives the full variable domain: GAGVSQTPSNKVTEKGKYVELRCDPISGHTALYWYRQSLGQGPEFLIYFQGTGAADDSGLPNDRFFAVRPEGSVSTLKIQRTERGDSAVYLCASSQGRQGSRSGYTFGSGTRLTVV.

The sample holds many counts of this clonotype. This chain joins TRBV4-1 and TRBJ2-7, with a possible D match to TRBD1 (6 bases). CDR1 is MGHRA and CDR2 is YSYEKL in the germline V gene. The CDR3 is 15 amino acids. Trimming shortened V by 0 bases and J by 2 bases, and 11 bases separated the two germline ends. In DNA form, the CDR3 reads TGCGCCAGCAGCCAAGATACAGGACAGACCTACGAGCAGTACTTC. This codes for CASSQDTGQTYEQYF.

This clonotype was picked up many times. The J gene is TRBJ1-3, the V gene TRBV12-5; 7 positions agree with TRBD1. This CDR3 is built from 16 residues. Per the germline V gene, CDR1 is LGHNT and CDR2 is FRNRAP. The J segment lost 0 bases and the V segment lost 1 base, leaving 3 bases of the junction unmatched. CDR3 bases: TGTGCTAGTGGTTTGGGACAGGGACCCTCTGGAAACACCATATATTTT. As protein: CASGLGQGPSGNTIYF.

This clonotype was recorded at least ten times. The V gene is TRBV5-6, the J gene TRBJ1-5; D unresolved. The V and J ends lost 2 bases and 7 bases respectively, with 16 bases between them. The CDR3 consists of 15 residues. The germline CDR1 and CDR2 sequences are SGHDT and YYEEEE. CDR3 loop: CASSLGRGVGQPQHF. The DNA of the CDR3 is TGTGCCAGCAGCTTAGGCAGAGGCGTGGGACAGCCCCAGCATTTT.

This chain links TRBV24-1 with TRBJ2-5, with D maybe TRBD1 (5 bases). Trimming left V 5 bases short and J 6 bases short, with 12 bases between. The CDR3 is made up of 13 amino acids. Germline loops: CDR1 KGHDR, CDR2 SFDVKD. For the CDR3, the DNA is TGTGCCACCAGTGTTACAGGTTCTCAGACCCAGTACTTC. Encoded protein: CATSVTGSQTQYF.

This chain joins TRBV27 and TRBJ2-6, with 8 nucleotides matching TRBD1. The V gene's germline CDR1 is MNHEY and CDR2 SMNVEV (reference sequence). With 8 bases clipped from V and 8 bases from J, the junction kept 14 bases outside the gene matches. CDR3 size: 16 residues. The CDR3 loop reads CASVSEQGDGTNVLTF. CDR3 nucleotide sequence: TGTGCCAGCGTCTCCGAACAGGGGGATGGTACCAACGTCCTGACTTTC.

The V call is TRBV6-1, the J call TRBJ1-5, with 10 nucleotides matching TRBD1. The CDR3 consists of 15 residues. After removal of 4 bases from V and 4 bases from J, the junction contained 4 bases not matched to a gene. Germline lookup yields CDR1 MNHNS and CDR2 SASEGT. The CDR3 DNA reads as TGTGCCAGCAGTGCGACAGGGGGCCTTAATCAGCCCCAGCATTTT. It encodes CASSATGGLNQPQHF.

CDR3 protein: CATSGLAGHTDTQYF. The CDR3 DNA reads as TGTGCCACCTCGGGACTAGCGGGTCACACAGATACGCAGTATTTT. The chain employs TRBV2 and TRBJ2-3; the match to TRBD2 covers 12 bases. The CDR3 has 15 residues. The V gene end was trimmed by 10 bases and the J gene end by 2 bases; junction bases not matched to a gene: 7. Germline CDR1 reads SNHLY; CDR2 reads FYNNEI.

This clonotype was recorded many times. The gene calls are TRBV15 and TRBJ2-5; weak D call: TRBD1 (5 bases). The CDR3 extends over 13 amino acids. Between the trimmed V and J ends, which lost 1 base and 2 bases, there was a span of 5 bases. In germline, CDR1 is LNHNV, CDR2 YYDKDF (reference sequence). In DNA form, the CDR3 reads TGTGCCACCAGCAGAGGACAGCAAGAGACCCAGTACTTC. As protein: CATSRGQQETQYF.

This clonotype came up many times. This CDR3 is CASSEEPLLSYEQYF. CDR3 coding DNA: TGTGCCAGCAGTGAAGAACCCTTACTCTCCTACGAGCAGTACTTC. The chain carries TRBV6-1 and TRBJ2-7; D remains unclear. The ends were cut back, 1 base at V and 0 bases at J, with 10 bases in the middle. This CDR3 spans 15 amino acids. Germline V gene sequence: CDR1 MNHNS, CDR2 SASEGT.

This clonotype was seen only a few times. The CDR3 reads CASSPTWGLGSPLHF. The CDR3 DNA reads as TGTGCCAGCTCACCGACGTGGGGGTTGGGATCACCCCTCCACTTT. This chain uses TRBV9 with TRBJ1-6; D is perhaps TRBD1 (5 bases). V shed 7 bases and J shed 10 bases, with 21 bases lying between them. The CDR3 runs to 15 residues. Germline lookup yields CDR1 SGDLS and CDR2 YYNGEE.

The chain has TRBV9 and TRBJ2-1, with 8 bases fitting TRBD2. The ends lost 0 bases at V and 6 bases at J; junction bases unmatched: 2. Looked up from germline, CDR1 is SGDLS and CDR2 is YYNGEE. This CDR3 comprises 14 residues. CDR3 in DNA: TGTGCCAGCAGCGTAGCGGGAGGGCCCAATGAGCAGTTCTTC. Translation gives CASSVAGGPNEQFF.

CDR3 nucleotide sequence: TGTGCCAGCACCGAAGCGGGCCCCTACAATGAGCAGTTCTTC. Amino acids: CASTEAGPYNEQFF. The chain carries TRBV2 and TRBJ2-1; a possible D gene is TRBD2 (6 bases). The CDR3 is 14 amino acids. Germline V gene data show CDR1 as SNHLY and CDR2 as FYNNEI. Deletions cut 7 bases from V and 2 bases from J, with 12 bases between.

This clonotype was counted ten times or more. The DNA of the CDR3 is TGTGCCAGCAGTGAAGCGCACCAGGGTGGCTACACCTTC. This gives the protein CASSEAHQGGYTF. The chain is built from TRBV6-1 and TRBJ1-2; D perhaps matches TRBD1 (5 bases). CDR1 and CDR2 from the germline V gene are MNHNS and SASEGT. Trimming removed 0 bases from V and 7 bases from J, with 9 bases in between. This CDR3 region has 13 residues.